Listed below are T cell receptor beta chains from one sample, sequenced in a study of blood T cell repertoires in COVID-19. Measured with immunoSEQ multiplex PCR; TCRdb has only the in-frame clones, and not every one. This repertoire shows some 390,000 clones, around nine tenths found once; its top ten account for less than 3.5%. Sequenced material: peripheral blood. The receptors here all came from a human donor in a cohort sampled during active COVID-19. The CDR3 runs from the conserved cysteine through the conserved F or W. A D gene is named only where the DNA matches it firmly. Expanded clones are given a class, and other clones once, few, many or no size at all.

d_gene: .; v_gene: TRBV5-6; j_gene: TRBJ1-1; abundance: .; CDR3aa: CASSFPQPKGTEAFF; CDR3nt: TGTGCCAGCAGCTTTCCGCAGCCAAAGGGGACTGAAGCTTTCTTT
d_gene: .; v_gene: TRBV5-1; j_gene: TRBJ2-3; abundance: .; CDR3aa: CASSLGGLSTDTQYF; CDR3nt: TGCGCCAGCAGCTTGGGAGGGCTAAGCACAGATACGCAGTATTTT
d_gene: .; v_gene: TRBV5-4; j_gene: TRBJ1-2; abundance: few; CDR3aa: CASSPHDTNGYTF; CDR3nt: TGTGCCAGCAGCCCCCATGATACAAATGGCTACACCTTC
d_gene: TRBD2; v_gene: TRBV30; j_gene: TRBJ2-1; abundance: .; CDR3aa: CAWIHRAETSGSSEQFF; CDR3nt: TGTGCCTGGATTCACCGCGCCGAGACTAGCGGGAGTAGTGAGCAGTTCTTC
d_gene: TRBD1; v_gene: TRBV5-1; j_gene: TRBJ1-1; abundance: few; CDR3aa: CASSLSGQGFTEAFF; CDR3nt: TGCGCCAGCAGCTTGTCGGGACAGGGGTTTACTGAAGCTTTCTTT
d_gene: TRBD1; v_gene: TRBV13; j_gene: TRBJ2-2; abundance: .; CDR3aa: CASSFRDRANTGELFF; CDR3nt: TGTGCCAGCAGCTTCCGGGACAGGGCGAACACCGGGGAGCTGTTTTTT
d_gene: .; v_gene: TRBV2; j_gene: TRBJ2-7; abundance: .; CDR3aa: CASSPRDSRPSLYF; CDR3nt: TGTGCCAGCAGTCCCCGGGACTCCCGCCCATCTTTGTACTTC
d_gene: .; v_gene: TRBV20-1; j_gene: TRBJ2-2; abundance: .; CDR3aa: CSASIGLSLRAGELFF; CDR3nt: TGCAGTGCTAGTATCGGTCTATCCCTCAGGGCCGGGGAGCTGTTTTTT
d_gene: .; v_gene: TRBV6-6; j_gene: TRBJ2-7; abundance: .; CDR3aa: CASSYPGMGEQYF; CDR3nt: TGTGCCAGCAGTTACCCGGGGATGGGCGAGCAGTACTTC
d_gene: .; v_gene: TRBV3-1/TRBV3-2; j_gene: TRBJ2-5; abundance: once; CDR3aa: CASSHRGPGGETQYF; CDR3nt: TGTGCCAGCAGCCACCGGGGGCCGGGGGGAGAGACCCAGTACTTC
d_gene: TRBD1; v_gene: TRBV19; j_gene: TRBJ1-2; abundance: .; CDR3aa: CARHRDRDQRGYGYTF; CDR3nt: TGTGCCAGACACCGGGACAGGGACCAGAGGGGCTATGGCTACACCTTC
d_gene: .; v_gene: TRBV10-3; j_gene: TRBJ2-7; abundance: few; CDR3aa: CAIGERTLTYEQYF; CDR3nt: TGTGCCATCGGTGAACGGACACTAACCTACGAGCAGTACTTC
d_gene: TRBD2; v_gene: TRBV9; j_gene: TRBJ2-1; abundance: .; CDR3aa: CASSEQPGLNNEQFF; CDR3nt: TGTGCCAGCAGCGAACAACCGGGACTAAACAATGAGCAGTTCTTC
d_gene: TRBD1; v_gene: TRBV2; j_gene: TRBJ1-1; abundance: .; CDR3aa: CASRMDRAGNTEAFF; CDR3nt: TGTGCCAGCAGGATGGACAGGGCAGGGAACACTGAAGCTTTCTTT
d_gene: .; v_gene: TRBV12-3/TRBV12-4; j_gene: TRBJ1-2; abundance: .; CDR3aa: CAARAGPGYTF; CDR3nt: TGTGCCGCTCGGGCGGGGCCTGGCTACACCTTC
d_gene: .; v_gene: TRBV11-2; j_gene: TRBJ1-2; abundance: .; CDR3aa: CASSSLTRTNYGYTF; CDR3nt: TGTGCCAGCAGCTCCTTGACAAGGACAAACTATGGCTACACCTTC
d_gene: .; v_gene: TRBV13; j_gene: TRBJ2-7; abundance: .; CDR3aa: CASSLRLAGGSGSYEQYF; CDR3nt: TGTGCCAGCAGCTTACGGCTAGCTGGAGGCTCCGGCTCCTACGAGCAGTACTTC
d_gene: TRBD1; v_gene: TRBV27; j_gene: TRBJ1-1; abundance: .; CDR3aa: CASSPTGTGVIAFF; CDR3nt: TGTGCCAGCAGTCCAACCGGGACAGGCGTCATCGCTTTCTTT
d_gene: TRBD1; v_gene: TRBV5-1; j_gene: TRBJ2-7; abundance: .; CDR3aa: CASSLSNRGGYEQYF; CDR3nt: TGCGCCAGCAGCTTATCCAACAGGGGTGGGTACGAGCAGTACTTC
d_gene: TRBD1; v_gene: TRBV5-1; j_gene: TRBJ1-2; abundance: .; CDR3aa: CASSLEGQGADGVMSGYTF; CDR3nt: TGCGCCAGCAGCTTGGAGGGGCAGGGGGCTGACGGGGTCATGTCTGGCTACACCTTC
d_gene: .; v_gene: TRBV19; j_gene: TRBJ2-2; abundance: .; CDR3aa: CASKRSPEGAVGELFF; CDR3nt: TGTGCCAGTAAAAGATCCCCGGAGGGAGCGGTCGGGGAGCTGTTTTTT
d_gene: .; v_gene: TRBV3-1/TRBV3-2; j_gene: TRBJ2-6; abundance: once; CDR3aa: CASSLQASGANVLTF; CDR3nt: TGTGCCAGCAGCTTGCAGGCTTCTGGGGCCAACGTCCTGACTTTC
d_gene: .; v_gene: TRBV9; j_gene: TRBJ2-2; abundance: .; CDR3aa: CASSVSPSITGELFF; CDR3nt: TGTGCCAGCAGCGTGTCTCCTAGCATCACCGGGGAGCTGTTTTTT
d_gene: TRBD2; v_gene: TRBV19; j_gene: TRBJ2-6; abundance: .; CDR3aa: CASTYSGTALSGANVLTF; CDR3nt: TGTGCCAGTACTTATAGCGGGACGGCCCTCTCTGGGGCCAACGTCCTGACTTTC
d_gene: .; v_gene: TRBV27; j_gene: TRBJ2-1; abundance: .; CDR3aa: CASSSRDRVWRGDNEQFF; CDR3nt: TGTGCCAGCAGCTCACGAGACAGGGTCTGGCGGGGAGACAATGAGCAGTTCTTC
d_gene: .; v_gene: TRBV5-3; j_gene: TRBJ2-5; abundance: .; CDR3aa: CARSGGLRVETQYF; CDR3nt: TGTGCCAGAAGCGGGGGACTGCGCGTGGAGACCCAGTACTTC
d_gene: .; v_gene: TRBV4-2; j_gene: TRBJ2-1; abundance: .; CDR3aa: CASSQRLAIYNEQFF; CDR3nt: TGTGCCAGCAGCCAAAGGCTAGCGATCTACAATGAGCAGTTCTTC
d_gene: .; v_gene: TRBV28; j_gene: TRBJ1-4; abundance: once; CDR3aa: CASSMFGGATNEKLFF; CDR3nt: TGTGCCAGCAGCATGTTCGGGGGAGCAACTAATGAAAAACTGTTTTTT